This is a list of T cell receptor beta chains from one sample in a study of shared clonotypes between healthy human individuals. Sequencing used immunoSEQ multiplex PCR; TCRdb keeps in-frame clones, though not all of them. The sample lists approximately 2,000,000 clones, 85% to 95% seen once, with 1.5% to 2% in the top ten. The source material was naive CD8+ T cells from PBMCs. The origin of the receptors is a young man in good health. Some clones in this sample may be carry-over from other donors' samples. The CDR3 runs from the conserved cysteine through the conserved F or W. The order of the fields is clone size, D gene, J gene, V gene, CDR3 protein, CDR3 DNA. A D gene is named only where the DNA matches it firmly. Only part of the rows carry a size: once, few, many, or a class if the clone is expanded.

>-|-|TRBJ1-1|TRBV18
CASSPWRNTEAFF
TGTGCCAGCTCACCGTGGCGGAACACTGAAGCTTTCTTT
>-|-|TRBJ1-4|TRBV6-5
CASSYEGGGTNEKLFF
TGTGCCAGCAGTTACGAGGGCGGCGGCACTAATGAAAAACTGTTTTTT
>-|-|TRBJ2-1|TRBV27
CASSLLGAAEQFF
TGTGCCAGCAGTTTACTCGGCGCAGCTGAGCAGTTCTTC
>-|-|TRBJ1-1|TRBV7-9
CASRENTEASF
TGTGCCAGCAGAGAGAACACTGAAGCTTCCTTT
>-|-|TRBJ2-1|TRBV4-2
CASSQGSRGAYNEQFF
TGTGCCAGCAGCCAAGGAAGTAGGGGAGCCTACAATGAGCAGTTCTTC
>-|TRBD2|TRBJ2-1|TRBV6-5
CASSYSIAGDNEQFF
TGTGCCAGCAGTTACTCGATAGCGGGAGACAATGAGCAGTTCTTC
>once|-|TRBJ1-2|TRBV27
CASSSGPPYGYTF
TGTGCCAGCAGTTCAGGGCCACCCTATGGCTACACCTTC
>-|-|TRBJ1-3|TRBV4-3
CASSPRSGSGNTIYF
TGCGCCAGCAGCCCTCGGTCGGGGTCTGGAAACACCATATATTTT
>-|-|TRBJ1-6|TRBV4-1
CASSQDLRGPSSYNSPLHF
TGCGCCAGCAGCCAAGATCTTCGGGGGCCGAGCTCCTATAATTCACCCCTCCACTTT
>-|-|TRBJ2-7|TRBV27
CASSFRDSPYEQYF
TGTGCCAGCAGTTTCCGGGACTCCCCCTACGAGCAGTACTTC
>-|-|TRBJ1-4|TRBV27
CASSLWGGEDNEKLFF
TGTGCCAGCAGTTTATGGGGGGGCGAAGATAATGAAAAACTGTTTTTT
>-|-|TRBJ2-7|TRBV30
CAWSDLGEGTYEQYF
TGTGCCTGGAGTGACCTCGGGGAAGGGACCTACGAGCAGTACTTC
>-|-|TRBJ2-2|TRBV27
CASSLGFITTGELFF
TGTGCCAGCAGTTTAGGATTTATCACGACCGGGGAGCTGTTTTTT
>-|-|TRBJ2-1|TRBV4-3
CASSQRWRSYNEQFF
TGCGCCAGCAGCCAAAGGTGGCGCTCCTACAATGAGCAGTTCTTC
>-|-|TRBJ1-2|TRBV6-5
CASSYLIGTENYGYTF
TGTGCCAGCAGTTACTTGATAGGGACGGAGAACTATGGCTACACCTTC
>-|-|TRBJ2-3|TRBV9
CASSLSVKHTDTQYF
TGTGCCAGCAGCCTGTCAGTGAAGCACACAGATACGCAGTATTTT
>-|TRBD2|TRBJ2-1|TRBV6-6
CASTSGSWNEQFF
TGTGCCAGCACTAGCGGGAGTTGGAATGAGCAGTTCTTC
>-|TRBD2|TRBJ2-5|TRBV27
CASSAITSAQRETQYF
TGTGCCAGCAGTGCTATCACTAGCGCCCAAAGGGAGACCCAGTACTTC
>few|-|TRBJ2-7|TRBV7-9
CASSYPTSGFNEQYF
TGTGCCAGCAGCTATCCGACAAGCGGGTTCAACGAGCAGTACTTC
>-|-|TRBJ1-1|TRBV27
CASSLSLTEPNTEAFF
TGTGCCAGCAGTTTATCCCTGACAGAGCCGAACACTGAAGCTTTCTTT
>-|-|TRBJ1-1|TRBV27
CASSTAGRQVNTEAFF
TGTGCCAGCAGTACAGCCGGAAGACAGGTGAACACTGAAGCTTTCTTT
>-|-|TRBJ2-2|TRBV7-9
CASSLNRQDTGELFF
TGTGCCAGCAGCTTAAATAGGCAGGATACCGGGGAGCTGTTTTTT
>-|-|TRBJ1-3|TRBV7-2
CASEVSGNTIYF
TGTGCCAGCGAGGTCTCTGGAAACACCATATATTTT
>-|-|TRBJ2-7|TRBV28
CASSFRQIDEQYF
TGTGCCAGCAGTTTCCGACAAATCGACGAGCAGTACTTC
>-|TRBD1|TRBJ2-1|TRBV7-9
CASSVGTGISYNEQFF
TGTGCCAGCAGCGTCGGGACAGGGATCTCCTACAATGAGCAGTTCTTC
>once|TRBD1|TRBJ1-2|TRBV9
CASSTNLVDREFDYGYTF
TGTGCCAGCAGCACGAACCTGGTGGACAGGGAATTTGACTATGGCTACACCTTC
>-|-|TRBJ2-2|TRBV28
CASRLLGIGELFF
TGTGCCAGCAGGCTCCTTGGGATCGGGGAGCTGTTTTTT
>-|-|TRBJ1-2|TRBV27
CASSPHPRSPYGYTF
TGTGCCAGCAGTCCCCATCCAAGGTCGCCCTATGGCTACACCTTC
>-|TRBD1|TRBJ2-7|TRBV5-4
CASSSSGTVNYEQYF
TGTGCCAGCAGCTCCTCCGGGACAGTAAACTACGAGCAGTACTTC
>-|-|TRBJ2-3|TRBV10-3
CAITSDGPGTDTQYF
TGTGCCATCACCTCGGATGGGCCCGGCACAGATACGCAGTATTTT
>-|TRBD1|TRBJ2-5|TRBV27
CASIPPEGTGLQTQYF
TGTGCCAGCATCCCCCCTGAGGGGACAGGGCTACAGACCCAGTACTTC
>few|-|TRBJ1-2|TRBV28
CASSSDRAGVGYTF
TGTGCCAGCAGTTCGGACAGAGCAGGGGTGGGCTACACCTTC
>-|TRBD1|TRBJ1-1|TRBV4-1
CASSQGQRTGVSEAFF
TGCGCCAGCAGCCAGGGCCAAAGGACAGGGGTTTCTGAAGCTTTCTTT
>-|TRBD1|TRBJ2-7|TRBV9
CASSIPRQGLRF
TGTGCCAGCAGCATCCCCCGACAGGGCCTTCGCTTC
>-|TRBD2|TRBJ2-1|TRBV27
CASSSRGLVNIHEQFF
TGTGCCAGCAGTTCTAGGGGACTAGTAAACATCCATGAGCAGTTCTTC
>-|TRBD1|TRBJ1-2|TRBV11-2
CASSLVVPTDRAPGYTF
TGTGCCAGCAGCTTAGTAGTCCCAACCGACAGGGCCCCTGGCTACACCTTC
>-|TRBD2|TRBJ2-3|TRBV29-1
CSVPGGMADTQYF
TGCAGCGTTCCCGGGGGGATGGCAGATACGCAGTATTTT
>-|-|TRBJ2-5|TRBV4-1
CASSQDHGETQYF
TGCGCCAGCAGCCAAGACCACGGAGAGACCCAGTACTTC
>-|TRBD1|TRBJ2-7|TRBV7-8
CASSLRTGVGEQYF
TGTGCCAGCAGCTTACGGACAGGGGTTGGTGAGCAGTACTTC
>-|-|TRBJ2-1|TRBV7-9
CASSPFSILTETNNEQFF
TGTGCCAGCAGCCCGTTCTCCATTCTTACCGAGACGAACAATGAGCAGTTCTTC
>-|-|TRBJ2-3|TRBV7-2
CASSLGGPDTQYF
TGTGCCAGCAGCTTAGGAGGGCCAGATACGCAGTATTTT
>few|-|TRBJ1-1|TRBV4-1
CASSQDPDRWGEAFF
TGCGCCAGCAGCCAAGACCCCGACAGGTGGGGTGAAGCTTTCTTT
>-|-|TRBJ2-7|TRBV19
CASSIYTLEGYEQYF
TGTGCCAGTAGTATATACACGCTAGAGGGCTACGAGCAGTACTTC
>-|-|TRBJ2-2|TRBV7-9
CASSFGGRTGELFF
TGTGCCAGCAGCTTTGGCGGACGAACCGGGGAGCTGTTTTTT
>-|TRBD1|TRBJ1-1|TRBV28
CASSLVLQGAKLGRMNTEAFF
TGTGCCAGCAGTTTGGTCCTACAGGGGGCTAAGTTAGGGAGGATGAACACTGAAGCTTTCTTT
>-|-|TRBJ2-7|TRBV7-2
CASSFRQVYEQYF
TGTGCCAGCAGCTTTAGGCAGGTCTACGAGCAGTACTTC
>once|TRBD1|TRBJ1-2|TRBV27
CASSPISGGAYGYTF
TGTGCCAGCAGTCCAATTTCAGGGGGCGCCTATGGCTACACCTTC
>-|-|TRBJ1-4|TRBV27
CASSPRRSNEKLFF
TGTGCCAGCAGTCCTCGGAGGTCCAATGAAAAACTGTTTTTT
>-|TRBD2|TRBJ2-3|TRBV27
CASSLLAAPDTQYF
TGTGCCAGCAGTTTACTAGCGGCACCAGATACGCAGTATTTT
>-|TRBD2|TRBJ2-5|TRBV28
CASRRREGGETQYF
TGTGCCAGCAGAAGGCGGGAGGGAGGAGAGACCCAGTACTTC
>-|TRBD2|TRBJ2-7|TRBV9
CASSPGTSGLSYEQYF
TGTGCCAGCAGCCCCGGGACTAGCGGACTCTCCTACGAGCAGTACTTC
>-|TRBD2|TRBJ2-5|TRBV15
CATSPFGGSQETQYF
TGTGCCACCAGCCCGTTCGGCGGGAGCCAAGAGACCCAGTACTTC
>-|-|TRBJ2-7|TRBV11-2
CASSLGAGHSYEQYF
TGTGCCAGCAGCCTCGGTGCAGGCCATAGCTACGAGCAGTACTTC
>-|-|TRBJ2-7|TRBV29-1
CSVDGAGASSYEQYF
TGCAGCGTTGACGGCGCGGGGGCAAGCTCCTACGAGCAGTACTTC